This is a list of T cell receptor beta chains from one sample in a study of response to subunit inactivated influenza vaccine. TCRdb independently ran MiXCR on the RT-PCR reads; one entry per CDR3 protein. This table has over 150,000 distinct CDR3 sequences, nearly 9.5% appearing once. Here the sequenced sample was non-naive T cells sorted from PBMCs, taken on the day of vaccination. These TCRs come from a man aged 45-65 years who received an inactivated influenza vaccine. Both conserved end residues are part of each CDR3. Fields, in order: V gene, clone size, D gene, J gene, CDR3 DNA, CDR3 protein. A D gene is named only where the DNA matches it firmly. Some rows mark clone size as missing; the rest say once, few, many or name a class of expanded clone.

TRBV5-1,few,TRBD2,TRBJ2-3,TGCGCCAGCAGCTTGACCGGGAGGGCGGGAGATACGCAGTATTTT,CASSLTGRAGDTQYF
TRBV4-2,few,NA,TRBJ2-6,TGTGCCAGCAGCCAAGATCTGGGAGCTGGGGCCAACGTCCTGACTTTC,CASSQDLGAGANVLTF
TRBV12-3/TRBV12-4,many,TRBD1,TRBJ2-2,TGTGCCAGCGGGGGACAGGGCCCCGGTGCGGAGCTGTTTTTT,CASGGQGPGAELFF
TRBV7-2,few,TRBD1,TRBJ1-2,TGTGCCAGCAGCTTGGGACAGGTCGCGGGCTACACCTTC,CASSLGQVAGYTF
TRBV28,many,NA,TRBJ2-7,TGTGCCAGCAGTTTTTTAGTAGCGACGGAGTACGAGCAGTACTTC,CASSFLVATEYEQYF
TRBV7-8,few,NA,TRBJ2-1,TGTGCCAGCAGCTTATGGGACATCTACAATGAGCAGTTCTTC,CASSLWDIYNEQFF
TRBV5-1,many,NA,TRBJ2-7,TGCGCCAGCAGCTTGAGGCAGGGTGGCTCCTACGAGCAGTACTTC,CASSLRQGGSYEQYF
TRBV6-1,many,NA,TRBJ2-1,TGTGCCAGCAGTGACCTTGGGGGGCAGTTCTACAATGAGCAGTTCTTC,CASSDLGGQFYNEQFF
TRBV6-2/TRBV6-3,many,NA,TRBJ1-1,TGTGCCAGCAGTTACAGAGGTCGGTTTTCGCCAGCTTTCTTT,CASSYRGRFSPAFF
TRBV12-3/TRBV12-4,medium-sized,NA,TRBJ2-5,TGTGCCAGCAGTTTGGGCGTACCGGGGACCCAGTACTTC,CASSLGVPGTQYF
TRBV6-1,NA,NA,TRBJ2-3,TGTGCCAGCAGTGTCCTTTTGGACGATACGCAGTATTTT,CASSVLLDDTQYF
TRBV4-3,few,TRBD1,TRBJ2-7,TGCGCCAGCAGCCAAAATCAGGGGGTCGGTGAGCAGTACTTC,CASSQNQGVGEQYF
TRBV14,few,TRBD1,TRBJ2-7,TGTGCCAGCAGCCAAGTACAGGGGGGCGAGCAGTACTTC,CASSQVQGGEQYF
TRBV12-3/TRBV12-4,many,NA,TRBJ2-1,TGTGCCAGCAGTTTGGGGCAGGGGGGGATCGGTGAGCAGTTCTTC,CASSLGQGGIGEQFF
TRBV6-1,NA,NA,TRBJ1-1,TGTGCCAGCACCAACGGGGGGGGCATCGGCACTGAAGCTTTCTTT,CASTNGGGIGTEAFF
TRBV11-2,few,TRBD1,TRBJ1-1,TGTGCCAGCAGCCGCCCGGACAGGGTAAACACTGAAGCTTTCTTT,CASSRPDRVNTEAFF
TRBV25-1,many,NA,TRBJ1-4,TGTGCCAGCAGTGTGTTTGGGGAAACAACTAATGAAAAACTGTTTTTT,CASSVFGETTNEKLFF
TRBV6-1,few,NA,TRBJ2-7,TGTGCCAGCGGCCTTAGGGGCTCCGTGTTCGAGCAGTACTTC,CASGLRGSVFEQYF
TRBV29-1,many,NA,TRBJ2-1,TGCAGCGTTTCGGGGAGCTCCTACAATGAGCAGTTCTTC,CSVSGSSYNEQFF
TRBV5-1,few,TRBD1,TRBJ2-7,TGCGCCAGCACCGAGGACAGGAGCTCCTACGAGCAGTACTTC,CASTEDRSSYEQYF
TRBV7-2,few,TRBD1,TRBJ2-7,TGTGCCAGCAGCCTTTGGGACAGGGGGTACTACGAGCAGTACTTC,CASSLWDRGYYEQYF
TRBV27,many,NA,TRBJ1-1,TGTGCCAGCTCCGGCCGAATTAACACTGAAGCTTTCTTT,CASSGRINTEAFF
TRBV27,few,NA,TRBJ2-1,TGTGCCAGCAGTTTTGGGCTATCCATGGGGTACTACAATGAGCAGTTCTTC,CASSFGLSMGYYNEQFF
TRBV28,many,NA,TRBJ2-3,TGTGCCAGCGGCTCATCTTATCGGGATACGCAGTATTTT,CASGSSYRDTQYF
TRBV27,many,NA,TRBJ2-1,TGTGCCACCTCCATCGGCCAGGGGCACCTAAACAATGAGCAGTTCTTC,CATSIGQGHLNNEQFF
TRBV12-3/TRBV12-4,few,NA,TRBJ1-3,TGTGCCAGCAGTATGTCCTACTCTGGAAACACCATATATTTT,CASSMSYSGNTIYF
TRBV20-1,many,TRBD2,TRBJ2-2,TGCAGTGCTAGAAGGACTAGCGGGAGGACCGGGGAGCTGTTTTTT,CSARRTSGRTGELFF
TRBV7-9,NA,NA,TRBJ1-1,TGTGCCAGCAGCTCTTCACAGTGGGAAGCTTTCTTT,CASSSSQWEAFF
TRBV27,many,TRBD2,TRBJ2-1,TGTGCCAGCAGTTTCCGCCCAGGACTAGCGAAAGGGGATGAGCAGTTCTTC,CASSFRPGLAKGDEQFF
TRBV20-1,NA,TRBD1,TRBJ1-1,TGCAGTGCTATGGGGACAGCGGGTCTAAACGCTTTCTTT,CSAMGTAGLNAFF
TRBV12-3/TRBV12-4,many,NA,TRBJ2-2,TGTGCCAGCAGTCAAAGATACACCGGGGAGCTGTTTTTT,CASSQRYTGELFF
TRBV6-2/TRBV6-3,NA,TRBD2,TRBJ2-1,TGTGCCAGCAGGCCCGTACCGGGAGGACGCTACAATGAGCAGTTCTTC,CASRPVPGGRYNEQFF
TRBV27,many,NA,TRBJ2-7,TGTGCCAGCAGTTTAACGGGGGACGGGCAGTACTTC,CASSLTGDGQYF
TRBV20-1,NA,NA,TRBJ2-3,TGCAGTGCTACGTCCTTCCTGAGCACAGATACGCAGTATTTT,CSATSFLSTDTQYF
TRBV24-1,many,TRBD1,TRBJ2-6,TGTGCCACCAGTGAAGCCGGGACAGGGGGTGTCTCTGGGGCCAACGTCCTGACTTTC,CATSEAGTGGVSGANVLTF
TRBV24-1,few,TRBD2,TRBJ2-3,TGTGCCACCAGTGATGTAACCGGGACTAGAGATAGCACAGATACGCAGTATTTT,CATSDVTGTRDSTDTQYF
TRBV4-1,many,TRBD2,TRBJ2-1,TGCGCCAGCAGCCAAGTCTTCACCAGCGGGGGGGTCGTATACAATGAGCAGTTCTTC,CASSQVFTSGGVVYNEQFF
TRBV7-2,few,TRBD2,TRBJ2-7,TGTGCCAGCAGAATGGGGGGGTCCCTCTACGAGCAGTACTTC,CASRMGGSLYEQYF
TRBV5-6,NA,NA,TRBJ1-1,TGTGCCAGCAGCTTGCCGGGTATTGGGAACACTGAAGCTTTCTTT,CASSLPGIGNTEAFF